These T cell receptor beta chains were read from a single sample in a study of cytomegalovirus exposure and HLA in healthy donors. Assay: immunoSEQ multiplex PCR; the TCRdb copy retains only in-frame clones and omits some. The table includes 200,000 or so clones, around 80% detected once. Material: PBMCs. The receptors come from a young man in good health and CMV-seronegative. CDR3s include the opening cysteine and the closing phenylalanine or tryptophan. Each record gives: D gene, clone size, J gene, V gene, CDR3 DNA, CDR3 protein. D genes are given only for firm matches. The size entry is marked missing in some rows and otherwise reads once, few, many or a size class.

>NA|NA|TRBJ1-3|TRBV11-2
TGTGCCAGCAGCCAAAACCTGGGGGGGACTTTAAGCTCTGGAAACACCATATATTTT
CASSQNLGGTLSSGNTIYF
>TRBD1|NA|TRBJ1-1|TRBV27
TGTGCCAGCAGTCGAAGGACAGGAGAGAACACTGAAGCTTTCTTT
CASSRRTGENTEAFF
>NA|few|TRBJ2-7|TRBV2
TGTGCCAGCAGGGCGGGACAGCGATCGTACGAGCAGTACTTC
CASRAGQRSYEQYF
>TRBD2|NA|TRBJ2-3|TRBV29-1
TGCAGCGTGGGGGGGACTAGCGGGAGGAGCACAGATACGCAGTATTTT
CSVGGTSGRSTDTQYF
>NA|NA|TRBJ2-1|TRBV6-1
TGTGCCAGCAGTGGCGCGGGTAGCGTACTTAGTGGGGAGCAGTTCTTC
CASSGAGSVLSGEQFF
>NA|NA|TRBJ2-7|TRBV21-1
TGTGCCAGCAGCAAGAGGGACAGGTTGAGAAGGGAGCAGTACTTC
CASSKRDRLRREQYF
>TRBD2|NA|TRBJ2-7|TRBV7-2
TGTGCCAGCAGCCACCGACTAGCGGGAAGGAACGAGCAGTACTTC
CASSHRLAGRNEQYF
>NA|NA|TRBJ1-2|TRBV20-1
TGCAGTGCTAGAGGGGAGCGTGGCTACACCTTC
CSARGERGYTF
>TRBD1|NA|TRBJ2-5|TRBV2
TGTGCCAGCAGTGACGGGACAGTAAGTTCGGAGACCCAGTACTTC
CASSDGTVSSETQYF
>NA|NA|TRBJ2-7|TRBV11-2
TGTGCCAGTATGAGCGGCGCCTACGAGCAGTACTTC
CASMSGAYEQYF
>NA|NA|TRBJ2-3|TRBV11-1
TGTGCCAGCAGTTTCCTAGCAGATACGCAGTATTTT
CASSFLADTQYF
>NA|few|TRBJ1-5|TRBV10-3
TGTGCCAGCGAAAAGGAGATTGGTCAGCCCCAGCATTTT
CASEKEIGQPQHF
>NA|NA|TRBJ2-1|TRBV7-3
TGTGCCAGCAGCCTACAATCCGGCGGCAGCTCCTACAATGAGCAGTTCTTC
CASSLQSGGSSYNEQFF
>TRBD1|NA|TRBJ1-2|TRBV4-1
TGTGCCAGCAGCCCGACAGGGGCGAATGGCTACACCTTC
CASSPTGANGYTF
>NA|NA|TRBJ1-1|TRBV11-2
TGTGCCAGCAGCCCGCGTGTTATGAACACTGAAGCTTTCTTT
CASSPRVMNTEAFF